Presented here are 4 T cell receptor beta chains from one specimen sequenced in a study of T cells after yellow fever vaccination. TCRdb reanalysed the 5' RACE reads using MiXCR and keeps one entry per CDR3 protein. The profile shows under 500,000 distinct CDR3 sequences, 18% of them singletons. Sample: PBMCs, taken before the yellow fever booster vaccination. All receptors come from a man aged 18 to 30 who received the YFV17D yellow fever vaccine.

This clonotype occurred a few times. The chain uses TRBV3-1 and TRBJ2-3; D ambiguous. The germline V and J ends were trimmed by 1 base and 1 base, with 12 bases remaining between them. The CDR3 runs to 16 residues. Germline V lookup: CDR1 LGHDT, CDR2 YNNKEL (reference sequence). The CDR3 coding sequence is TGTGCCAGCAGCCAAGGAAACTCCTGGCGCACAGATACGCAGTATTTT. Its translation: CASSQGNSWRTDTQYF.

This clonotype was picked up many times. The CDR3 sequence: CASSLRGRSGELFF. DNA of the CDR3: TGTGCCAGCAGTCTCAGGGGGCGCTCCGGGGAGCTGTTTTTT. The V and J genes are TRBV12-3 or TRBV12-4 and TRBJ2-2; 8 nucleotides line up with TRBD1. V lost 5 bases and J lost 6; bases outside the gene matches: 5. The CDR3 spans 14 residues.

The chain couples TRBV4-2 to TRBJ1-2; 7 nucleotides line up with TRBD1. The CDR3 is 15 amino acids. V was pared by 4 bases and J by 6 bases, with 11 bases of the junction left unmatched. Germline V lookup: CDR1 LGHNA, CDR2 YNFKEQ. CDR3 DNA sequence: TGTGCCAGCAGCCCTCCGGGACAGCAAAGGGATGGCTACACCTTC. Translation gives CASSPPGQQRDGYTF.

A few counts support this clonotype. This chain uses TRBV5-1 with TRBJ2-1; no definite D call. This CDR3 is built from 15 residues. Trimming shortened V by 2 bases and J by 2 bases, and 11 bases separated the two germline ends. The germline CDR1 and CDR2 sequences are SGHRS and YFSETQ. The CDR3 sequence is CASSFRNRAYNEQFF. The CDR3 coding sequence is TGCGCCAGCAGCTTCAGAAATCGTGCCTACAATGAGCAGTTCTTC.